Below, 26 T cell receptor beta chains from the same sample are listed, as sequenced in a study of T cell responses to AZD1222 COVID-19 vaccine. Measured with immunoSEQ multiplex PCR; TCRdb has only the in-frame clones, and not every one. The data hold fewer than 150,000 clones, with 70% to 85% observed a single time. The sequencing used peripheral blood, collected on day 0 of AZD1222 vaccination. These receptors came from an adult in good health.

V is TRBV24-1 and J is TRBJ2-7; maybe TRBD1 (6 bases). Germline CDR1 reads KGHDR; CDR2 reads SFDVKD. The CDR3 totals 13 residues. The V end was cut by 5 bases, the J end by 6 bases, with 13 bases between. The CDR3 DNA sequence: TGTGCCACCAGTGGTCAGGGGTCGAGCGAGCAGTACTTC. The encoded protein is CATSGQGSSEQYF.

Only one count was recorded for this clone. This chain uses TRBV18 with TRBJ2-3; D is ambiguous. V lost 0 bases, J lost 2 bases, and 3 bases lay in between. This CDR3 is 13 amino acids long. The germline CDR1 and CDR2 sequences are KGHSH and LQKENI. CDR3 loop: CASSPPSTDTQYF. In nucleotides, the CDR3 is TGTGCCAGCTCACCACCATCCACAGATACGCAGTATTTT.

The chain has TRBV28 and TRBJ1-4; D is undetermined. CDR1 and CDR2 from the germline V gene are MDHEN and SYDVKM. Deletions cut 3 bases from V and 1 base from J, with 9 bases between. This CDR3 contains 15 residues. This CDR3 reads CASSLFRGTNEKLFF. The CDR3 DNA reads TGTGCCAGCAGTTTGTTCCGGGGAACTAATGAAAAACTGTTTTTT. Full variable domain (outside the CDR3, taken from reference TRBV28 and TRBJ1-4): DVKVTQSSRYLVKRTGEKVFLECVQDMDHENMFWYRQDPGLGLRLIYFSYDVKMKEKGDIPEGYSVSREKKERFSLILESASTNQTSMYLCASSLFRGTNEKLFFGSGTQLSVL.

V is TRBV3-1 (or the pseudogene TRBV3-2) and J is TRBJ2-7; 7 nucleotides align to TRBD1. The trim removed 4 bases at V and 6 bases at J, leaving 9 bases unmatched. CDR1 LGHDT and CDR2 YNNKEL come from the germline V gene (reference sequence). The CDR3 loop spans 14 amino acids. The CDR3 bases are TGTGCCAGCAGCCGAGGGACAGCCATCCGCGAGCAGTACTTC. This codes for CASSRGTAIREQYF.

This chain links TRBV29-1 with TRBJ1-5; no reliable D call. This CDR3 comprises 12 residues. V dropped 7 bases and J dropped 0 bases, with 7 bases sitting between them. Germline CDR1 and CDR2: SQVTM and ANQGSEA. CDR3 coding DNA: TGCAGCGCAAAAAATAGCAATCAGCCCCAGCATTTT. Translation: CSAKNSNQPQHF.

This chain links TRBV11-3 with TRBJ1-1, with TRBD1 as a possible D gene (5 bases). Trimming shortened V by 5 bases and J by 6 bases, and 16 bases separated the two germline ends. CDR1 and CDR2 (germline): SGHNT, YENEEA. CDR3 length equals 14 residues. The CDR3 nucleotides read TGTGCCAGCAGCCACGGGGGGAGCTGGTCTGAAGCTTTCTTT. Amino acid sequence: CASSHGGSWSEAFF.

In this sample, this clone turned up a few times. The genes are TRBV19 and TRBJ1-5; possibly TRBD1 for D (6 bases). The CDR3 is 16 residues long. V was cut by 6 bases and J by 3 bases, with 18 bases left in between. From germline, CDR1 is LNHDA and CDR2 SQIVND (reference sequence). The CDR3: CASSPGTYGPNQPQHF. The DNA for the CDR3 is TGTGCCAGTAGCCCAGGGACATACGGGCCCAATCAGCCCCAGCATTTT.

V and J are TRBV29-1 and TRBJ1-2, with TRBD1 matching over 8 bases. From germline, CDR1 is SQVTM and CDR2 ANQGSEA. V shed 8 bases and J 1 base; nucleotides not matched to a gene: 9. This CDR3 region has 14 residues. The CDR3 region has the DNA TGCAGCACGACAGGGGACCAATTTAACTATGGCTACACCTTC. This translates into CSTTGDQFNYGYTF.

The chain is built from TRBV5-3 and TRBJ2-3; tentative D call: TRBD2 (5 bases). TRBV5-3 counts as an open reading frame of uncertain function. The CDR3 has 15 amino acids. Between the trimmed V and J ends, which lost 1 base and 6 bases, there was a span of 15 bases. CDR3 DNA: TGTGCCAGAAGCTTGTCTGTCAGCTCGGGGGATACGCAGTATTTT. Translating gives CARSLSVSSGDTQYF.

This clone was seen a single time. The rearrangement links TRBV6-5 to TRBJ1-4; perhaps TRBD1 as D (6 bases). V was pared by 8 bases and J by 5 bases, with 12 bases between. CDR1 and CDR2 from the germline V gene are MNHEY and SVGAGI. CDR3 length: 13 amino acids. CDR3: CASHRDANEKLFF. CDR3 sequence (DNA): TGTGCCAGCCACAGGGACGCCAATGAAAAACTGTTTTTT.

This chain links TRBV30 with TRBJ1-5; D gene unclear. CDR3 length equals 13 residues. Germline loops: CDR1 GTSNPN, CDR2 SVGIG (reference sequence). V lost 2 bases to trimming and J lost 7 bases, with 12 bases between them. DNA of the CDR3: TGTGCCTGGAGTTCCCTTTACTGGCAGCCCCAGCATTTT. Translating it yields CAWSSLYWQPQHF. Complete variable domain (other parts from reference TRBV30 and TRBJ1-5): SQTIHQWPATLVQPVGSPLSLECTVEGTSNPNLYWYRQAAGRGLQLLFYSVGIGQISSEVPQNLSASRPQDRQFILSSKKLLLSDSGFYLCAWSSLYWQPQHFGDGTRLSIL.

The CDR3 protein is CASMVLPLHF. The CDR3 DNA reads as TGTGCCAGCATGGTACTGCCCCTCCACTTT. The rearrangement joins TRBV28 to TRBJ1-6; D remains unclear. CDR1 and CDR2 from the germline V gene are MDHEN and SYDVKM. The CDR3 has 10 residues. Trimming removed 7 bases at V and 13 bases at J, with 8 bases between.

V usage is TRBV6-5 and J usage is TRBJ1-2; TRBD1 aligns across 9 bases. Germline V gene data show CDR1 as MNHEY and CDR2 as SVGAGI. This CDR3 is 14 amino acids long. Unmatched junction bases numbered 10, after V lost 6 bases and J lost 8 bases. CDR3: CASRRTGGMGGYTF. CDR3 nucleotides: TGTGCCAGCAGACGAACAGGGGGCATGGGCGGCTACACCTTC.

The J gene is TRBJ2-2, the V gene TRBV19; D remains unclear. The CDR3 has 13 amino acids. The V end lost 1 base, the J end lost 5 bases, and 5 bases lay between the germline ends. Per the germline V gene, CDR1 is LNHDA and CDR2 is SQIVND (reference sequence). This CDR3 reads CASSIAGTGELFF. The CDR3 region has the DNA TGTGCCAGTAGTATAGCCGGGACCGGGGAGCTGTTTTTT.

The chain combines TRBV13 with TRBJ1-3; D is ambiguous. The CDR3 totals 15 residues. Germline lookup yields CDR1 PRHDT and CDR2 FYEKMQ (reference sequence). V shed 4 bases and J shed 0 bases, with 10 bases lying between them. The CDR3 is CASSSQRHSGNTIYF. The CDR3 region has the DNA TGTGCCAGCAGCTCCCAAAGGCACTCTGGAAACACCATATATTTT.

The chain employs TRBV29-1 and TRBJ2-7, with a tentative D call TRBD2 (6 bases). The ends were cut back, 6 bases at V and 4 bases at J, with 19 bases in the middle. CDR1 is SQVTM and CDR2 is ANQGSEA in the germline V gene. The CDR3 is 14 amino acids. CDR3 amino acids: CSVETGEDSYEQYF. The CDR3 DNA sequence: TGCAGCGTCGAGACGGGGGAAGACAGTTACGAGCAGTACTTC.

The chain is built from TRBV6-5 and TRBJ2-6; a possible D gene is TRBD1 (5 bases). V gave up 6 bases and J gave up 6 bases, with 12 bases separating them. The CDR3 contains 14 residues. CDR1 is MNHEY, CDR2 SVGAGI, per germline. CDR3 coding DNA: TGTGCCAGCAGCCAGGGAATTATGGCCAACGTCCTGACTTTC. It codes for CASSQGIMANVLTF.

The chain is built from TRBV30 and TRBJ2-4; no clear D gene. Germline V gives CDR1 GTSNPN, CDR2 SVGIG (reference sequence). V was cut by 0 bases and J by 5 bases, with 8 bases left in between. This CDR3 is 13 amino acids long. Here the CDR3 reads CAWSVLRENIQYF. The DNA of the CDR3 is TGTGCCTGGAGTGTACTACGTGAAAACATTCAGTACTTC.

V is TRBV28 and J is TRBJ1-2; D not certain. V was shortened by 6 bases and J by 3 bases, with 14 bases between the two germline ends. Germline values: CDR1 MDHEN, CDR2 SYDVKM. The CDR3 totals 14 residues. CDR3 amino acids: CASSINGLYYGYTF. CDR3 bases: TGTGCCAGCAGCATTAATGGGTTGTACTATGGCTACACCTTC.

This chain links TRBV30 with TRBJ2-1; D gene ambiguous. CDR3 length: 13 amino acids. Germline CDR1 GTSNPN, CDR2 SVGIG (reference sequence). The V gene lost 5 bases and the J gene lost 6 bases, with 14 bases spanning the gap. In nucleotides, the CDR3 is TGTGCCTGGGGAGACGGTCGTACCAATGAGCAGTTCTTC. Translating gives CAWGDGRTNEQFF. The variable domain in full, with the rest retrieved from reference TRBV30 and TRBJ2-1, is SQTIHQWPATLVQPVGSPLSLECTVEGTSNPNLYWYRQAAGRGLQLLFYSVGIGQISSEVPQNLSASRPQDRQFILSSKKLLLSDSGFYLCAWGDGRTNEQFFGPGTRLTVL.

This chain joins TRBV23-1 and TRBJ1-2; D may be TRBD1 (5 bases). TRBV23-1 is flagged as an ORF with uncertain function. This CDR3 is 17 amino acids long. V was shortened by 1 base and J by 2 bases, with 17 bases between the two germline ends. CDR3 amino acids: CASSQFALGRGNYGYTF. The CDR3 bases are TGCGCCAGCAGTCAATTTGCCCTCGGACGGGGGAACTATGGCTACACCTTC.

The table lists this clone with many counts. This chain connects TRBV4-1 to TRBJ2-7, with 7 bases fitting TRBD1. The J segment lost 1 base and the V segment lost 3 bases, leaving 12 bases of the junction unmatched. CDR1 is MGHRA, CDR2 YSYEKL, per germline. The CDR3 covers 17 residues. The CDR3 region has the DNA TGCGCCAGCAGCCAGGGACAGAGTCTGGTCCTATCCTACGAGCAGTACTTC. This encodes CASSQGQSLVLSYEQYF.

V usage is TRBV14 and J usage is TRBJ1-4; possible D gene TRBD1, 5 bases. CDR3 length equals 16 residues. V was trimmed by 0 bases and J by 8 bases, leaving 16 bases between them. Germline V gene data show CDR1 as SGHDN and CDR2 as FVKESK. The CDR3 region has the DNA TGTGCCAGCAGCCAAGATAAGGCAGGGTCGGGCGAAAAACTGTTTTTT. It is translated as CASSQDKAGSGEKLFF. The variable domain in full, with the rest retrieved from reference TRBV14 and TRBJ1-4, is EAGVTQFPSHSVIEKGQTVTLRCDPISGHDNLYWYRRVMGKEIKFLLHFVKESKQDESGMPNNRFLAERTGGTYSTLKVQPAELEDSGVYFCASSQDKAGSGEKLFFGSGTQLSVL.

The genes are TRBV14 and TRBJ2-7; D unresolved. The CDR3 spans 11 residues. Trimming left V 1 base short and J 5 bases short, with 3 bases between. Germline CDR1 and CDR2: SGHDN and FVKESK. CDR3 bases: TGTGCCAGCAGCCAAGGTCACGAGCAGTACTTC. The encoded protein is CASSQGHEQYF.

The CDR3 region is CASSPNGARDEKLFF. CDR3 sequence (DNA): TGTGCCAGCAGCCCCAATGGGGCGCGGGATGAAAAACTGTTTTTT. The chain recombines TRBV7-9 with TRBJ1-4; the D gene is possibly TRBD1 (5 bases). Per germline, CDR1 SEHNR and CDR2 FQNEAQ (reference sequence). The CDR3 is 15 residues long. V was trimmed by 5 bases and J by 6 bases, leaving 16 bases between them.

The rearrangement links TRBV5-1 to TRBJ2-3; no clear D gene. The CDR3 loop spans 13 amino acids. Trimming left V 5 bases short and J 0 bases short, with 7 bases between. Germline CDR1 and CDR2: SGHRS and YFSETQ. The CDR3 nucleotides read TGCGCCAGCAGACCGGACAGCACAGATACGCAGTATTTT. This encodes CASRPDSTDTQYF.